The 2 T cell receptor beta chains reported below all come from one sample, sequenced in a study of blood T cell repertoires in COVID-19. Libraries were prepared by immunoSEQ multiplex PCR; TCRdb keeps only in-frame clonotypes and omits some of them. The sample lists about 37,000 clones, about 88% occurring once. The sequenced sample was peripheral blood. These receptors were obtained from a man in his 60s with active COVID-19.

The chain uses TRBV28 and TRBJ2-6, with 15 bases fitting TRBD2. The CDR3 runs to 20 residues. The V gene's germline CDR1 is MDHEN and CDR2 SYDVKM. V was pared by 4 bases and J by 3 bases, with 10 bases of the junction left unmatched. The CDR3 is CASSSYTGTSGRSGANVLTF. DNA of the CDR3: TGTGCCAGCAGTTCTTACACCGGGACTAGCGGGAGGAGTGGGGCCAACGTCCTGACTTTC.

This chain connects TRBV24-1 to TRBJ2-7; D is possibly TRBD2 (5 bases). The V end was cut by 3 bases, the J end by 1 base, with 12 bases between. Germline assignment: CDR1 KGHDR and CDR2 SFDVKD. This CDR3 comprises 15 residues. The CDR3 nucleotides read TGTGCCACCAGTGATACACGGGGTCTATCCTACGAGCAGTACTTC. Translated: CATSDTRGLSYEQYF.